This T cell receptor beta chain was recovered during a study of identical twins. CDR1 and CDR2 (germline): SGHRS, YFSETQ. This CDR3 is built from 14 residues. The ends were cut back, 0 bases at V and 3 bases at J, with 10 bases in the middle. This clonotype was counted between two and nine times. A universal primer site was added by template switching, and unique molecular identifiers were carried by the cDNA. Via MiXCR, TCRdb re-called the 5' RACE reads, giving one row per CDR3 protein. The data hold about 190,000 distinct CDR3 sequences, with 15% to 20% observed a single time. These data are also associated with another study on T cells expressing NK-cell markers. According to that study: Also leading the CD3+CD56-NKG2C+ fraction in several donors were these clonotypes.

Material: CD8+ T cells sorted from blood. The V call is TRBV5-1, the J call TRBJ2-7; TRBD2 might be the D (6 bases). This TCR was recovered from a woman younger than 35 in good health. The chain's CDR3 is CASSLGDSDYEQYF. CDR3 coding DNA: TGCGCCAGCAGCTTGGGGGACTCAGACTACGAGCAGTACTTC.